These 27 T cell receptor beta chains originate from one sample sequenced in a study of OX40 agonist ivuxolimab in advanced cancers. Sequencing was performed with immunoSEQ multiplex PCR; in TCRdb, only in-frame clones are kept and a portion is missing. The profile shows 45,000 to 60,000 clones, around 75% of them singletons. The input for sequencing was CD4+ or CD8+ T cells sorted from blood, taken in a trial of the OX40 agonist ivuxolimab. The receptor source for this set is an adult with an advanced solid tumor such as melanoma, head and neck, liver or kidney cancer.

The gene calls are TRBV30 and TRBJ2-5; 10 nucleotides match TRBD2. Germline V gives CDR1 GTSNPN, CDR2 SVGIG (reference sequence). This CDR3 comprises 15 residues. V lost 5 bases to trimming and J lost 5 bases; unmatched junction nucleotides: 11. CDR3 residues: CAWGPGGAGGETQYF. The DNA for the CDR3 is TGTGCCTGGGGCCCTGGCGGAGCGGGGGGGGAGACCCAGTACTTC.

The chain carries TRBV29-1 and TRBJ1-5; D is possibly TRBD1 (6 bases). The CDR3 sequence is 13 residues long. The germline V and J ends were trimmed by 5 bases and 5 bases, with 13 bases remaining between them. In germline, CDR1 is SQVTM, CDR2 ANQGSEA. CDR3 residues: CSVKRGSDQPQHF. The CDR3 coding sequence is TGCAGCGTTAAAAGGGGGAGCGATCAGCCCCAGCATTTT.

The J gene is TRBJ2-4, the V gene TRBV2, with a possible D match to TRBD2 (5 bases). This CDR3 region has 15 residues. V was pared by 1 base and J by 3 bases, with 10 bases between. Germline V CDR1 and CDR2: SNHLY, FYNNEI. The CDR3 loop reads CASSEGVEGKNIQYF. The CDR3 coding sequence is TGTGCCAGCAGTGAAGGGGTAGAGGGCAAAAACATTCAGTACTTC.

The rearrangement uses TRBV10-3 and TRBJ2-1; 8 nucleotides match TRBD2. Per germline, CDR1 ENHRY and CDR2 SYGVKD. V trimming: 6 bases; J trimming: 8 bases; junction bases outside the gene matches: 6. The CDR3 is made up of 13 amino acids. CDR3 coding DNA: TGTGCCATCAGCAGCGGGAGAGGATATGAGCAGTTCTTC. Encoded protein: CAISSGRGYEQFF.

The chain uses TRBV4-1 and TRBJ2-5, with D possibly being TRBD2 (7 bases). Germline CDR1 is MGHRA and CDR2 is YSYEKL. V was shortened by 1 base and J by 4 bases, with 19 bases between the two germline ends. CDR3 length: 17 amino acids. CDR3 protein: CASSQGPGGRRGETQYF. As DNA, the CDR3 is TGCGCCAGCAGCCAAGGACCGGGGGGCAGGAGGGGAGAGACCCAGTACTTC.

The V gene is TRBV5-4, the J gene TRBJ1-2; D remains unclear. The CDR3 extends over 14 amino acids. Germline CDR1 SGHNT, CDR2 YYREEE (reference sequence). V was clipped by 7 bases and J by 3 bases, with 16 bases between them. The DNA for the CDR3 is TGTGCCAGCCGCGCCGGGCGGGGTTACTATGGCTACACCTTC. Its translation is CASRAGRGYYGYTF.

The chain combines TRBV6-1 with TRBJ1-1; 7 bases match TRBD1. This CDR3 is built from 14 residues. V dropped 8 bases and J dropped 1; count of bases not matched to a gene: 7. Germline-derived CDR1 and CDR2 are MNHNS and SASEGT. The CDR3 is CASVPGTANTEAFF. CDR3 bases: TGTGCCAGCGTCCCCGGGACAGCGAACACTGAAGCTTTCTTT.

V and J are TRBV11-2 and TRBJ1-6; D is unresolved. V lost 6 bases and J 2 bases, leaving 14 bases between the germline ends. Germline values: CDR1 SGHAT, CDR2 FQNNGV. This CDR3 contains 16 residues. The CDR3 region is CASSASPGAYNSPLHF. In DNA form, the CDR3 reads TGTGCCAGCAGTGCCTCCCCTGGGGCCTATAATTCACCCCTCCACTTT.

The chain recombines TRBV6-1 with TRBJ2-5; the D is unclear. The length of the CDR3 is 10 residues. Trimming pared 11 bases from V and 4 bases from J, leaving 8 bases between. Germline V lookup: CDR1 MNHNS, CDR2 SASEGT. The CDR3 is CAVGRETQYF. CDR3 nucleotide sequence: TGTGCCGTTGGCCGAGAGACCCAGTACTTC.

The chain is built from TRBV5-4 and TRBJ2-3; 9 bases agree with TRBD1. The V gene's germline CDR1 is SGHNT and CDR2 YYREEE (reference sequence). V was clipped by 4 bases and J by 7 bases; unmatched bases: 13. The CDR3 length is 16 residues. CDR3 sequence: CASSPERDRVGNTQYF. The CDR3 DNA follows: TGTGCCAGCAGCCCAGAGCGGGACAGGGTGGGGAATACGCAGTATTTT.

The chain couples TRBV6-6 to TRBJ2-7, with 11 nucleotides matching TRBD2. V lost 6 bases to trimming and J lost 3 bases; unmatched junction nucleotides: 7. The CDR3 covers 15 residues. Germline CDR1 MNHNY, CDR2 SVGAGI (reference sequence). The CDR3 nucleotides read TGTGCCAGCAGGCGGACTAGCGGGCCGTTCTACGAGCAGTACTTC. Translating it yields CASRRTSGPFYEQYF.

This rearrangement joins TRBV5-1 to TRBJ2-1; D uncertain. This CDR3 spans 14 amino acids. Trimming removed 1 base from V and 7 bases from J, with 12 bases in between. Germline V gene sequence: CDR1 SGHRS, CDR2 YFSETQ. CDR3 amino acids: CASSLSNDFNEQFF. The CDR3 DNA sequence: TGCGCCAGCAGCTTGTCGAACGACTTTAATGAGCAGTTCTTC.

The chain employs TRBV9 and TRBJ1-2; the D gene is possibly TRBD1 (5 bases). V was trimmed by 0 bases and J by 13 bases, leaving 25 bases between them. The CDR3 covers 16 residues. Germline V gene data show CDR1 as SGDLS and CDR2 as YYNGEE. CDR3 in DNA: TGTGCCAGCAGCGTAGACGGTCGGGCTATGGATTCCGGGGGCACCTTC. Encoded protein: CASSVDGRAMDSGGTF.

The chain recombines TRBV7-9 with TRBJ1-2; a weak D match, TRBD1 (6 bases). The germline gives CDR1 SEHNR, CDR2 FQNEAQ (reference sequence). V lost 2 bases and J 6 bases, leaving 7 bases between the germline ends. The CDR3 is 12 residues long. The CDR3 spells CASSLTGNGYTF. CDR3 in DNA: TGTGCCAGCAGCTTAACAGGGAATGGCTACACCTTC.

V is TRBV30 and J is TRBJ2-6; maybe TRBD2 (6 bases). Between the trimmed V and J ends, which lost 5 bases and 3 bases, there was a span of 14 bases. The CDR3 extends over 15 amino acids. The V gene's germline CDR1 is GTSNPN and CDR2 SVGIG (reference sequence). The CDR3 protein is CAWAGGANGANVLTF. The CDR3 bases are TGTGCCTGGGCCGGAGGGGCTAATGGGGCCAACGTCCTGACTTTC.

The rearrangement links TRBV5-6 to TRBJ2-2; tentative D call: TRBD1 (6 bases). The V and J ends lost 4 bases and 2 bases respectively, with 9 bases between them. This CDR3 is built from 14 residues. Germline V gives CDR1 SGHDT, CDR2 YYEEEE. CDR3 in DNA: TGTGCCAGCAGCACGGGACAAAACACCGGGGAGCTGTTTTTT. It codes for CASSTGQNTGELFF.

This chain connects TRBV18 to TRBJ2-5; tentatively, D is TRBD2 (6 bases). The CDR3 totals 16 residues. V was clipped by 4 bases and J by 1 base, with 16 bases between them. Germline V gives CDR1 KGHSH, CDR2 LQKENI. CDR3 loop: CASSRWRAALQETQYF. The CDR3 coding sequence is TGTGCCAGCTCACGGTGGAGGGCCGCGCTCCAAGAGACCCAGTACTTC.

V gene TRBV11-2 combines with J gene TRBJ1-2; D unresolved. CDR3 size: 14 residues. CDR1 is SGHAT, CDR2 FQNNGV, per germline. The V end was cut by 5 bases, the J end by 1 base, with 11 bases between. CDR3: CASSRLVGNYGYTF. The CDR3 DNA reads as TGTGCCAGCAGCCGCCTGGTCGGTAACTATGGCTACACCTTC.

For this clone: At one end the junction does not follow the germline gene, possibly because of a read error. The V gene is TRBV14, the J gene TRBJ1-3, with D perhaps TRBD1 (5 bases). CDR1 and CDR2 from the germline V gene are SGHDN and FVKESK. The CDR3 spans 15 residues. CDR3 sequence: CASNQIAGAGNTIYF. The DNA of the CDR3 is TGTGCCAGCAACCAAATTGCGGGGGCTGGAAACACCATATATTTT.

This clone was detected a few times. This chain links TRBV11-2 with TRBJ1-6; D is ambiguous. This CDR3 comprises 12 residues. V was shortened by 6 bases and J by 7 bases, with 7 bases between the two germline ends. Germline V lookup: CDR1 SGHAT, CDR2 FQNNGV. Here the CDR3 reads CASSLPNSPLHF. In nucleotides, the CDR3 is TGTGCCAGCAGTTTGCCGAATTCACCCCTCCACTTT.

V is TRBV21-1 and J is TRBJ2-7. TRBV21-1 represents a pseudogene. CDR3 length equals 14 residues. CDR3 residues: CASSKKGTSYEQYF. Written as DNA, the CDR3 is TGTGCCAGCAGCAAAAAAGGGACCTCCTACGAGCAGTACTTC.

V is TRBV2 and J is TRBJ1-5; 8 bases agree with TRBD1. Germline loops: CDR1 SNHLY, CDR2 FYNNEI. This CDR3 has 12 residues. With 3 bases clipped from V and 13 bases from J, the junction kept 5 bases outside the gene matches. The CDR3 spells CASSEDRVQQHF. The CDR3 DNA reads as TGTGCCAGCAGTGAGGACAGGGTCCAGCAGCATTTT.

The V call is TRBV28, the J call TRBJ2-5; 14 nucleotides match TRBD2. Germline V gives CDR1 MDHEN, CDR2 SYDVKM. V gave up 5 bases and J gave up 6 bases; unmatched junction bases: 11. The CDR3 contains 17 residues. CDR3 nucleotide sequence: TGTGCCAGCAGTACAACCGGGACTAGCGGGAGAGTGAAGACCCAGTACTTC. Translating gives CASSTTGTSGRVKTQYF. Together with reference TRBV28 and TRBJ2-5, the CDR3 gives the full variable domain: DVKVTQSSRYLVKRTGEKVFLECVQDMDHENMFWYRQDPGLGLRLIYFSYDVKMKEKGDIPEGYSVSREKKERFSLILESASTNQTSMYLCASSTTGTSGRVKTQYFGPGTRLLVL.

The rearrangement joins TRBV9 to TRBJ2-7; 11 bases line up with TRBD1. CDR3 size: 15 residues. J was trimmed by 7 bases and V by 1 base; bases with no gene match: 7. The V gene's germline CDR1 is SGDLS and CDR2 YYNGEE. The CDR3 reads CASSVSGTGGLEQYF. In DNA, the CDR3 is TGTGCCAGCAGCGTAAGTGGGACAGGGGGTTTGGAGCAGTACTTC.

This chain uses TRBV6-1 with TRBJ1-2; weak D call: TRBD1 (5 bases). The CDR3 sequence is 14 residues long. Between the trimmed V and J ends, which lost 6 bases and 4 bases, there was a span of 15 bases. The germline CDR1 and CDR2 sequences are MNHNS and SASEGT. The chain's CDR3 is CASRPEGRLYGYTF. The CDR3 DNA reads as TGTGCCAGCAGGCCAGAGGGACGCCTCTATGGCTACACCTTC.

The chain carries TRBV6-4 and TRBJ2-3; maybe TRBD1 (6 bases). V lost 2 bases and J 4 bases, leaving 10 bases between the germline ends. Per germline, CDR1 MRHNA and CDR2 SNTAGT. The CDR3 is 14 residues long. The CDR3 loop reads CASSDSGGADTQYF. The DNA of the CDR3 is TGTGCCAGCAGTGACAGTGGGGGCGCAGATACGCAGTATTTT.

The chain couples TRBV4-1 to TRBJ2-7; 7 positions match TRBD2. The CDR3 consists of 16 residues. V shed 3 bases and J 0 bases; nucleotides not matched to a gene: 8. Germline CDR1 and CDR2: MGHRA and YSYEKL. The CDR3 protein is CASSQILAQDSYEQYF. The CDR3 DNA reads TGCGCCAGCAGCCAGATACTAGCGCAAGACTCCTACGAGCAGTACTTC.